This T cell receptor (beta chain) was recovered during a study of CD8+ T cells in alopecia areata. Study-level information: Patients received oral tofacitinib, 5 to 10 mg twice daily, for moderate-to-severe alopecia areata. Percent of scalp involved defined treated patients' severity scores.

Extracted RNA was reverse transcribed, and the resulting cDNA served as sequencing template. Here immunoSEQ multiplex PCR was the method, and the copy in TCRdb shows in-frame clones only, minus some. The table shows 190,000 or so clones, with around 50% occurring only once. Described treatment: oral pan-JAK inhibitor, 5-10 mg twice daily. CDR1 is ENHRY and CDR2 is SYGVKD in the germline V gene. This CDR3 contains 16 residues. The V end lost 0 bases, the J end lost 5 bases, and 14 bases lay between the germline ends. Study conclusions and caveats: Resident alphabeta T cells of normal skin are also sequenced in scalp samples.

Concerning this clone itself: The antigen remains undetermined.

The sequence was collected from a human donor with alopecia areata. The chain recombines TRBV10-3 with TRBJ1-5; maybe TRBD1 (5 bases). The sample was CD8+ T cells sorted from blood, taken at week 24, from a patient treated with tofacitinib. CDR3 in amino acids: CAISESGGTNDQPQHF. CDR3 sequence (DNA): TGTGCCATCAGTGAGTCGGGGGGGACTAACGATCAGCCCCAGCATTTT.